This paragraph reports one T cell receptor (beta chain). The sample comes from a study of T cells in tumors after PD-1 blockade. Libraries were prepared by immunoSEQ multiplex PCR; TCRdb keeps only in-frame clonotypes and omits some of them. The table lists 45,000 to 60,000 clones, roughly 80% of them singletons. This clonotype originated in a human donor with advanced basal cell or squamous cell carcinoma (not recorded which). The starting material was PBMCs, obtained before anti-PD-1 therapy.

The CDR3 DNA is TGTGCCATCCCAACATCGGACAGCTATAGCAATCAGCCCCAGCATTTT. It is translated as CAIPTSDSYSNQPQHF. The chain is built from TRBV28 and TRBJ1-5; maybe TRBD1 (6 bases). In germline, CDR1 is MDHEN, CDR2 SYDVKM. The V and J ends lost 10 bases and 0 bases respectively, with 19 bases between them. The CDR3 has 16 residues.